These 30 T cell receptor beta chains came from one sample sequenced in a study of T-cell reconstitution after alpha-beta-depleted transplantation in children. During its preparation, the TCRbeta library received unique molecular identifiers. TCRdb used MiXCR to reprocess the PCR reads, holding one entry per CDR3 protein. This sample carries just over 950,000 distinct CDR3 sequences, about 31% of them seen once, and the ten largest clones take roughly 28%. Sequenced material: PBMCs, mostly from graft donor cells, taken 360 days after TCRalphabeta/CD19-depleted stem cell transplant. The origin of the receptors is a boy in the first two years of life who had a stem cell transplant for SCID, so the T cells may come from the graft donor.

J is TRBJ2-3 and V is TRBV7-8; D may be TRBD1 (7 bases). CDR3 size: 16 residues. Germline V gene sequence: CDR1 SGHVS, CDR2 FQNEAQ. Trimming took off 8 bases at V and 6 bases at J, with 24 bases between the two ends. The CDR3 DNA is TGTGCCAGCTCTCAGGGGGGTACTAGCATACGGGATACGCAGTATTTT. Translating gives CASSQGGTSIRDTQYF. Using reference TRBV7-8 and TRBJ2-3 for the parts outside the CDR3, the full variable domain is GAGVSQSPRYKVAKRGQDVALRCDPISGHVSLFWYQQALGQGPEFLTYFQNEAQLDKSGLPSDRFFAERPEGSVSTLKIQRTQQEDSAVYLCASSQGGTSIRDTQYFGPGTRLTVL.

The CDR3 region is CAIRIDAGNTQYF. The DNA of the CDR3 is TGTGCCATCAGAATAGACGCCGGGAATACGCAGTATTTT. The chain employs TRBV10-3 and TRBJ2-3; maybe TRBD2 (5 bases). Germline-derived CDR1 and CDR2 are ENHRY and SYGVKD. Trimming pared 6 bases from V and 7 bases from J, leaving 14 bases between. The CDR3 totals 13 residues.

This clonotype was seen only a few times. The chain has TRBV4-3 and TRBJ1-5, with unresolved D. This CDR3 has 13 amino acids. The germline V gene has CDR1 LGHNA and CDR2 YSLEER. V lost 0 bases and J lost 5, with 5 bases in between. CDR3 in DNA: TGCGCCAGCAGCCAAGATACGCATCAGCCCCAGCATTTT. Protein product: CASSQDTHQPQHF.

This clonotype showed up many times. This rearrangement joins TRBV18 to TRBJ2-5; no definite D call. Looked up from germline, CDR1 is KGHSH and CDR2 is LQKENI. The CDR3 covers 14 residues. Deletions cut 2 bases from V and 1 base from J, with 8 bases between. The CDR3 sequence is CASSPGASQETQYF. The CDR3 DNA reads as TGTGCCAGCTCACCAGGCGCCTCCCAAGAGACCCAGTACTTC.

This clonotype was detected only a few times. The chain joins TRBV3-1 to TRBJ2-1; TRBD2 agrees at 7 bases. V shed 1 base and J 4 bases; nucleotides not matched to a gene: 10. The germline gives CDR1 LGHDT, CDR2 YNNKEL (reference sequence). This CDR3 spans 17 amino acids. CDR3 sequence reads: CASSQGVGGGEYNEQFF. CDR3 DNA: TGTGCCAGCAGCCAAGGGGTAGGCGGGGGAGAGTACAATGAGCAGTTCTTC.

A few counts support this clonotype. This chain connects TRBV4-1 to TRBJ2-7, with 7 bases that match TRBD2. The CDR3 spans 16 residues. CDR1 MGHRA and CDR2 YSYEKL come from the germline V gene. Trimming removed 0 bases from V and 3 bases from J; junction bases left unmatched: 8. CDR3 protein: CASSQDRGTTLYEQYF. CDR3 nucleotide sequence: TGCGCCAGCAGCCAAGATAGAGGGACTACCCTCTACGAGCAGTACTTC.

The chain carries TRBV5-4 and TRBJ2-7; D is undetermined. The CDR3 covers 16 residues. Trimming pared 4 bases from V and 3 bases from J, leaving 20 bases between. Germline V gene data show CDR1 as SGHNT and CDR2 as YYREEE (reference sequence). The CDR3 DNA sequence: TGTGCCAGCAGCCCCACGTATCTCGGAGCAGGCTACGAGCAGTACTTC. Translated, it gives CASSPTYLGAGYEQYF.

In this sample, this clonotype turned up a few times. CDR3 DNA: TGTGCCTCAAGTGGGACGTACAAAAACATTCAGTACTTC. It is translated as CASSGTYKNIQYF. The V and J genes are TRBV10-3 and TRBJ2-4, with D perhaps matching TRBD1 or TRBD2 (5 bases each). V was cut by 11 bases and J by 3 bases, with 14 bases left in between. Germline values: CDR1 ENHRY, CDR2 SYGVKD. The CDR3 contains 13 residues.

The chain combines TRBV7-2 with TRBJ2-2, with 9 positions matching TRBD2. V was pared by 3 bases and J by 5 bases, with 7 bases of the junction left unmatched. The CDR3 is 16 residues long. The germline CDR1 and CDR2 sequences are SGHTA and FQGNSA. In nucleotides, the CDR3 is TGTGCCAGCAGCTTGGCTAGCGGGGACCCGACCGGGGAGCTGTTTTTT. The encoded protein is CASSLASGDPTGELFF.

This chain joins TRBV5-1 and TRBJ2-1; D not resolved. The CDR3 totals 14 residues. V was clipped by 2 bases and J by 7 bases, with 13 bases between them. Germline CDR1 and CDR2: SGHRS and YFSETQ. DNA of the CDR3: TGCGCCAGCAGCTTCAATGGGCCTGGGAATGAGCAGTTCTTC. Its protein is CASSFNGPGNEQFF.

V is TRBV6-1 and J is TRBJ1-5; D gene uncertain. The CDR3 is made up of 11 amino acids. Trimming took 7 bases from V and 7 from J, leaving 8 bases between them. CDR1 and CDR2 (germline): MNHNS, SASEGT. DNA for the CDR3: TGTGCCAGCACACACGGGCAGCCCCAGCATTTT. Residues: CASTHGQPQHF.

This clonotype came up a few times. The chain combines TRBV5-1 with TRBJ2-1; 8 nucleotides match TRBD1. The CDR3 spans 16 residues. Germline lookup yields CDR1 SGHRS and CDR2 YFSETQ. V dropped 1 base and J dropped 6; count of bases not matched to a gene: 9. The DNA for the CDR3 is TGCGCCAGCAGCTTGACGACGACAGGGGCGGGCAATGAGCAGTTCTTC. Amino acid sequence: CASSLTTTGAGNEQFF.

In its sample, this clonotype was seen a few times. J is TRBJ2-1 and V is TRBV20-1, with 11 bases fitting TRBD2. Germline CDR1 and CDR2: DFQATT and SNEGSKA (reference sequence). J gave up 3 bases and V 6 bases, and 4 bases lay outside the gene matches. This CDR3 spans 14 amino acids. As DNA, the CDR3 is TGCAGTGCGCTCACTAGCGGGGGCTACAATGAGCAGTTCTTC. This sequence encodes CSALTSGGYNEQFF.

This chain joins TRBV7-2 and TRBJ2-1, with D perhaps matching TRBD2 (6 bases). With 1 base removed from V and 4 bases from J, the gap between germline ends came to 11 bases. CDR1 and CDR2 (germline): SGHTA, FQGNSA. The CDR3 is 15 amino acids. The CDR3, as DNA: TGTGCCAGCAGCTTAGTACGCGGGATTTACAATGAGCAGTTCTTC. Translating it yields CASSLVRGIYNEQFF. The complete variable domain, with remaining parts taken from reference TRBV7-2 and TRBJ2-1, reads GAGVSQSPSNKVTEKGKDVELRCDPISGHTALYWYRQSLGQGLEFLIYFQGNSAPDKSGLPSDRFSAERTGGSVSTLTIQRTQQEDSAVYLCASSLVRGIYNEQFFGPGTRLTVL.

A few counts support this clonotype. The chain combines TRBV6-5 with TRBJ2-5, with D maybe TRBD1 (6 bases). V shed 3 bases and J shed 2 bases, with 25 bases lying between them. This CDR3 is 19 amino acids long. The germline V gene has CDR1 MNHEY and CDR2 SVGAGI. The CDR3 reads CASSYHRPKGQLRQETQYF. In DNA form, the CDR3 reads TGTGCCAGCAGTTATCATAGACCAAAAGGACAGCTACGTCAAGAGACCCAGTACTTC.

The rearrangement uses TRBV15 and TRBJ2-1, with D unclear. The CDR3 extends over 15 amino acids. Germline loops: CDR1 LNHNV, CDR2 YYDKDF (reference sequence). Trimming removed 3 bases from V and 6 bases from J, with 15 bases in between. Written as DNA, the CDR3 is TGTGCCACCAGCAGTTTGCGGATACTCGTCAATGAGCAGTTCTTC. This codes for CATSSLRILVNEQFF.

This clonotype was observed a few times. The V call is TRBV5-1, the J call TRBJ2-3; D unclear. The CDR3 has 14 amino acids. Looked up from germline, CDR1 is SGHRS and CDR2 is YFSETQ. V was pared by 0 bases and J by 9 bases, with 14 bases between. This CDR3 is CASSLAQSSDTQYF. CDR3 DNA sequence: TGCGCCAGCAGCTTGGCCCAGTCCTCCGACACGCAGTATTTT.

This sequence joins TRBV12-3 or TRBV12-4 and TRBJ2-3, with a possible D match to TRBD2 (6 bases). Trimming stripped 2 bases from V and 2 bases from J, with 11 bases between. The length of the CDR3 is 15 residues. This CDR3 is CASSLTRTTTDTQYF. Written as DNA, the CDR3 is TGTGCCAGCAGTTTAACCCGGACTACCACAGATACGCAGTATTTT.

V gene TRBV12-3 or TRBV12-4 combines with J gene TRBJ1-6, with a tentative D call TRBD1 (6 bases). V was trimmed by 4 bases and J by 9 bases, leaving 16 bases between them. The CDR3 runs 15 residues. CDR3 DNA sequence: TGTGCCAGCAGTTCCCATCGACAGGCGCGTTCACCCCTCCACTTT. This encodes CASSSHRQARSPLHF.

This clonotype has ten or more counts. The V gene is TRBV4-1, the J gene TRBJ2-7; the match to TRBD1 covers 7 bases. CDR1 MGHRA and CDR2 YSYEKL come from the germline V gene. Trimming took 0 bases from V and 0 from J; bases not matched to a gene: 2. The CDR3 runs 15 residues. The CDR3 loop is CASSQERDSSYEQYF. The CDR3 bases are TGCGCCAGCAGCCAAGAACGGGACAGCTCCTACGAGCAGTACTTC.

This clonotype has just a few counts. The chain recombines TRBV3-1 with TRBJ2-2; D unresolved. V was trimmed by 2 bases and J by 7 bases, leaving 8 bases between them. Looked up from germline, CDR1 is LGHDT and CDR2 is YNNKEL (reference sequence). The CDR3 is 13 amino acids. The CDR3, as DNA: TGTGCCAGCAGCCAAAGTTGGGACGGGGAGCTGTTTTTT. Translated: CASSQSWDGELFF.

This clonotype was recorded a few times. CDR3 region: CASSYTGVGSDTEAFF. In nucleotides, the CDR3 is TGCGCCAGCAGCTATACAGGGGTGGGCTCGGACACTGAAGCTTTCTTT. The genes are TRBV5-1 and TRBJ1-1; 7 bases line up with TRBD1. The V segment lost 3 bases and the J segment 3 bases; nucleotides outside the gene matches: 11. The CDR3 totals 16 residues. CDR1 and CDR2 (germline): SGHRS, YFSETQ.

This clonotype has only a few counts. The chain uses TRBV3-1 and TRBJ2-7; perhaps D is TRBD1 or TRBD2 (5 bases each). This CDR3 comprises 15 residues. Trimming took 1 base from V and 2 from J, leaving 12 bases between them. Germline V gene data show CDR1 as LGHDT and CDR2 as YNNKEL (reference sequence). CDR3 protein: CASSQVGPTTYEQYF. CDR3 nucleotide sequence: TGTGCCAGCAGCCAAGTGGGACCGACGACCTACGAGCAGTACTTC.

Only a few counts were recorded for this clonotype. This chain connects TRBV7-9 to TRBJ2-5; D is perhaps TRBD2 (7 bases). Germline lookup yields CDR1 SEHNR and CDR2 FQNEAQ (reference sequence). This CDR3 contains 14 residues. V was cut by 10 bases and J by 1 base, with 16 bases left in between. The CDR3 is CAIRGGGSQETQYF. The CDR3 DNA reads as TGTGCCATAAGAGGGGGGGGGTCCCAAGAGACCCAGTACTTC. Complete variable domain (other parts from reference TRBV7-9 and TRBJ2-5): DTGVSQNPRHKITKRGQNVTFRCDPISEHNRLYWYRQTLGQGPEFLTYFQNEAQLEKSRLLSDRFSAERPKGSFSTLEIQRTEQGDSAMYLCAIRGGGSQETQYFGPGTRLLVL.

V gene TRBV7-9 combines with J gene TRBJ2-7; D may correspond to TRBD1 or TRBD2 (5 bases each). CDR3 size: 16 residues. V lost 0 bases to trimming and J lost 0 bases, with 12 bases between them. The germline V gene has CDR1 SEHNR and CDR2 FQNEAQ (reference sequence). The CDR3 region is CASSLARDGLSYEQYF. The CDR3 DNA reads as TGTGCCAGCAGCTTAGCCCGGGACGGCCTCTCCTACGAGCAGTACTTC.

The CDR3 reads CASSQKGGQPQHF. The CDR3 nucleotides read TGTGCCAGCAGTCAAAAGGGGGGTCAGCCCCAGCATTTT. J is TRBJ1-5 and V is TRBV7-3, with a possible D match to TRBD1 (6 bases). The germline V gene encodes CDR1 SGHTA and CDR2 FQGTGA. CDR3 length: 13 residues. V gave up 6 bases and J gave up 6 bases, with 12 bases separating them.

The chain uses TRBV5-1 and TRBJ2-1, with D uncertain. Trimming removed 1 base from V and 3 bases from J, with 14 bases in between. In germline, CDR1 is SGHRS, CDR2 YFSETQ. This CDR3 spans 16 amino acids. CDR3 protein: CASSLFVGGNYNEQFF. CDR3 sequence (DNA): TGCGCCAGCAGCTTGTTTGTCGGCGGCAACTACAATGAGCAGTTCTTC.

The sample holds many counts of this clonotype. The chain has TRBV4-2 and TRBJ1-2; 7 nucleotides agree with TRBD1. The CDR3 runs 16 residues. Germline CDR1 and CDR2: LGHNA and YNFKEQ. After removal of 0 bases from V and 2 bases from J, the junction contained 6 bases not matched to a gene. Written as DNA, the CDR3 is TGTGCCAGCAGCCAAGAATCAGGGACAGCCAACTATGGCTACACCTTC. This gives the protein CASSQESGTANYGYTF.

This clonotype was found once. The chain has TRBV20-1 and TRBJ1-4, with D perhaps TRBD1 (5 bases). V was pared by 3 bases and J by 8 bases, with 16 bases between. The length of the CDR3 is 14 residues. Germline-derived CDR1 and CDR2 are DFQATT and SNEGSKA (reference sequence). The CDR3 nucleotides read TGCAGTGCTAGTTGGGTCCAGGGAGGCGAAAAACTGTTTTTT. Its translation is CSASWVQGGEKLFF.

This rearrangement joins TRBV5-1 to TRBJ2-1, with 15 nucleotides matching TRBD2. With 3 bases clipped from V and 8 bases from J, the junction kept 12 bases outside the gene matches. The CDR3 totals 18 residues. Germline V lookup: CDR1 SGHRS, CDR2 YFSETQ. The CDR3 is CASSSRRTSGGAWDEQFF. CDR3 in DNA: TGCGCCAGCAGCTCACGAAGGACTAGCGGGGGGGCGTGGGATGAGCAGTTCTTC.